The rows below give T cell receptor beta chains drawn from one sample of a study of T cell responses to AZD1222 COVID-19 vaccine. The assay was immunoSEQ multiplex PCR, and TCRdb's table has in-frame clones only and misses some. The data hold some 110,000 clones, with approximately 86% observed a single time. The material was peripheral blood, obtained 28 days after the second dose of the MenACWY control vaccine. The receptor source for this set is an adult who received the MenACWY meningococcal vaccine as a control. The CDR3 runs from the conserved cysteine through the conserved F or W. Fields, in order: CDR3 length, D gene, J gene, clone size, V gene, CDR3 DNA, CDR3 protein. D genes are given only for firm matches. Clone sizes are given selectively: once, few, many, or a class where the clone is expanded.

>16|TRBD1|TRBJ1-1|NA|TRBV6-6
TGTGCCAGCAGTAAAAGACCGACAGGGGGGAACACTGAAGCTTTCTTT
CASSKRPTGGNTEAFF
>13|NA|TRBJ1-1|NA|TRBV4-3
TGCGCCAGCAGCCTAGACAGGTACACTGAAGCTTTCTTT
CASSLDRYTEAFF
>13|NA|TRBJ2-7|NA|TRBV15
TGTGCCACCAAGGAAGCCAGCTCCTACGAGCAGTACTTC
CATKEASSYEQYF
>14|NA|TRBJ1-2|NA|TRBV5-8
TGTGCCAGCAGCTTGGCGAGTGGGGGGTATGGCTACACCTTC
CASSLASGGYGYTF
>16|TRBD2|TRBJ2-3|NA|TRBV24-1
TGTGCCACCAGTGATTTGCCAGCGGGGGGTACAGATACGCAGTATTTT
CATSDLPAGGTDTQYF
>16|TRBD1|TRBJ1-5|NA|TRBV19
TGTGCCAGTAGTTTCGACAGGGTGGGTTCCGGTCAGCCCCAGCATTTT
CASSFDRVGSGQPQHF
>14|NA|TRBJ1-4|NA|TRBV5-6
TGTGCCAGCAGCAGAGGGAGGGACGGTGAAAAACTGTTTTTT
CASSRGRDGEKLFF
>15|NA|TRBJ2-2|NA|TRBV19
TGTGCCAGTAGTATTATGGCAGGGAACACCGGGGAGCTGTTTTTT
CASSIMAGNTGELFF
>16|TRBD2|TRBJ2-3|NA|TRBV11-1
TGTGCCAGCAGCTCGAGACTAGCGGGGAGTTCAGATACGCAGTATTTT
CASSSRLAGSSDTQYF
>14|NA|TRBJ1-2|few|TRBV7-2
TGTGCCAGCAGCAACGGCGGGCTAGGCGGCGGCTACACCTTC
CASSNGGLGGGYTF
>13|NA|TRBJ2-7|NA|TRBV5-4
TGTGCCAGCAGCTATGACAGTACCCACGAGCAGTACTTC
CASSYDSTHEQYF
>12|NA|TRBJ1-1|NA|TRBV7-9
TGTGCCAGCAGCTTAAGCGACACTGAAGCTTTCTTT
CASSLSDTEAFF
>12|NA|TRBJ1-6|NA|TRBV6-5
TGTGCCAGCAGTACGACTCTAGGAACCCTCCACTTT
CASSTTLGTLHF
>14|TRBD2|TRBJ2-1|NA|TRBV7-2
TGTGCCAGCAGCCTAGCGGGGGGGTTAGGTGAGCAGTTCTTC
CASSLAGGLGEQFF
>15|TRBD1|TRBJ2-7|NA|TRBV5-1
TGCGCCAGCAGCTTAAGGGACAGGGGGCGAGACGAGCAGTACTTC
CASSLRDRGRDEQYF
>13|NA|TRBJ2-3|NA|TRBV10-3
TGTGCCATCAGTGAGGGAATGGGCGGGGCGCAGTATTTT
CAISEGMGGAQYF
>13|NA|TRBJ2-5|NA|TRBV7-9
TGTGCCAGCAGCTCAGGGGTTCAAGAGACCCAGTACTTC
CASSSGVQETQYF
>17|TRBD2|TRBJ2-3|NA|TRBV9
TGTGCCAGCAGCGTAGGACTAGCGGGCAGAAGCACAGATACGCAGTATTTT
CASSVGLAGRSTDTQYF
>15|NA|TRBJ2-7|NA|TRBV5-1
TGCGCCAGCAGCTTGCTCGGACAGAGGGGCTACGAGCAGTACTTC
CASSLLGQRGYEQYF
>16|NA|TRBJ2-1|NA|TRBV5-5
TGTGCCAGCAGCTTGGCTGCCAGGGGGGCGCTTAATGAGCAGTTCTTC
CASSLAARGALNEQFF
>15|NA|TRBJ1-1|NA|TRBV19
TGTGCCAGTAGGTCGGGGACACAGATGAGCACTGAAGCTTTCTTT
CASRSGTQMSTEAFF
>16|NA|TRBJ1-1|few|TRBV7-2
TGTGCCAGCAGCTCCGGAACAGGAATAGGGCCCACTGAAGCTTTCTTT
CASSSGTGIGPTEAFF
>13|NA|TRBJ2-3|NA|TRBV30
TGTGCCTGGAGTGACCTCGGTGAGGATACGCAGTATTTT
CAWSDLGEDTQYF
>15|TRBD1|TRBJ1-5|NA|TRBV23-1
TGCGCCAGCAGTCAAGACAGGGGGGACAATCAGCCCCAGCATTTT
CASSQDRGDNQPQHF